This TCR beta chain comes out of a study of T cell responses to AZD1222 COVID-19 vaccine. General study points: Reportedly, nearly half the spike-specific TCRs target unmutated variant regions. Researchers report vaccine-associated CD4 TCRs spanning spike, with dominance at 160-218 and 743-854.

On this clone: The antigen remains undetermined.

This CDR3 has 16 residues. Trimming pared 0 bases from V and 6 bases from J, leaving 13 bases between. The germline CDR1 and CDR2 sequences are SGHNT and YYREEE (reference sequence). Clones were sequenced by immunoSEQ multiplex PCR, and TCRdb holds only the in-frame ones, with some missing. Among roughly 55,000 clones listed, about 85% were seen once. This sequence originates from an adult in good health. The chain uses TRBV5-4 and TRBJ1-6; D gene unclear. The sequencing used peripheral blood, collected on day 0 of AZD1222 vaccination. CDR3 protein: CASSLVSAASNSPLHF. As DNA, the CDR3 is TGTGCCAGCAGCTTGGTATCGGCAGCAAGTAATTCACCCCTCCACTTT.